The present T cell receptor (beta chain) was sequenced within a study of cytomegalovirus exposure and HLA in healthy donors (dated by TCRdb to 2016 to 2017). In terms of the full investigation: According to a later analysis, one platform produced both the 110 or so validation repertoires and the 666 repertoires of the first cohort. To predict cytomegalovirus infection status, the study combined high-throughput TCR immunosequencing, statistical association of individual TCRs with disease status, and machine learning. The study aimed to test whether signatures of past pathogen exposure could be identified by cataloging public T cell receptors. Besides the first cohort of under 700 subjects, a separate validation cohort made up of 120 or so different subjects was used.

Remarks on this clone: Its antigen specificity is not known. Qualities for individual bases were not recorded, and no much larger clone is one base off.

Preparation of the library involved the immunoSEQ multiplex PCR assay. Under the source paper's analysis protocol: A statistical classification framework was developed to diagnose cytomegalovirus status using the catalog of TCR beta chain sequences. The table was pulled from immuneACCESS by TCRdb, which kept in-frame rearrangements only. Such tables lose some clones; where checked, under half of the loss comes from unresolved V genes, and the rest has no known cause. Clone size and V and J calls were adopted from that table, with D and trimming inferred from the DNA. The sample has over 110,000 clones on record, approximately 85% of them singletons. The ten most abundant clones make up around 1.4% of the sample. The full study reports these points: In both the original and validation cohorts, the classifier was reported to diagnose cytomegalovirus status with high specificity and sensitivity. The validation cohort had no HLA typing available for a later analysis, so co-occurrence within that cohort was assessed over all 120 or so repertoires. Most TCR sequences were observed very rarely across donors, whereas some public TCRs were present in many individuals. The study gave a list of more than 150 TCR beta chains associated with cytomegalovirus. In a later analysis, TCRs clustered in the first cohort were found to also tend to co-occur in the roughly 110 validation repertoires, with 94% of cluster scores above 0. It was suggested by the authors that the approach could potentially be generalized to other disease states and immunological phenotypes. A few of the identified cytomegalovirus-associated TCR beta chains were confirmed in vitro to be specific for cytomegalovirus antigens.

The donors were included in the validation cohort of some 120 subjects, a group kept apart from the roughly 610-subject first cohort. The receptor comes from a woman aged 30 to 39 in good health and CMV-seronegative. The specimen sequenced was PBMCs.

In nucleotides, the sequence is TGTGCCAGTAGTAACCGGGACAGCGGCTACGAGCAGTACTTC. Translated, this is CASSNRDSGYEQYF. The V and J segments used are TRBV19 and TRBJ2-7; 7 junctional bases match TRBD1. CDR1 and CDR2 (LNHDA, SQIVND) derive from the germline V gene (reference sequence). From cysteine to phenylalanine, the CDR3 is 14 amino acids long. The retained sequence is limited to the CDR3, 42 bases, with the frame set at the first base. Trimming leaves V shorter by 4 bases and J shorter by 3 bases, with the junction holding 6 bases beyond the gene matches.